This T cell receptor (beta chain) is drawn from a study of T cells in Graves' hyperthyroidism and ophthalmopathy. This clonotype was observed at least ten times. RNA transcripts yielded amplified TCR beta CDR3 regions. Primed by the HTBI set, a first-round RT-PCR was run on the TCR CDR3. MiXCR, run by TCRdb on the multiplex PCR reads, gives a single entry per CDR3 protein. There are around 300,000 distinct CDR3 sequences in the sample; 13% to 15% occur only once, and roughly 31% lies in the top ten. CDR3 length equals 14 residues. Germline CDR1 is SNHLY and CDR2 is FYNNEI. Deletions cut 6 bases from V and 0 bases from J, with 9 bases between.

This clonotype was sampled from a woman aged 45-65 years with Graves' hyperthyroidism that later progressed to Graves' ophthalmopathy. Source material: blood. V is TRBV2 and J is TRBJ1-3; no clear D gene. Written as DNA, the CDR3 is TGTGCCAGCAGGAACGCTTACTCTGGAAACACCATATATTTT. Its protein is CASRNAYSGNTIYF.